This T cell receptor beta chain emerged from a study of blood T cell repertoires in COVID-19. The data were produced by immunoSEQ multiplex PCR, yet TCRdb's version contains in-frame clones alone and is incomplete. Among fewer than 250,000 clones listed, approximately 82% were seen once. V was shortened by 5 bases and J by 0 bases, with 7 bases between the two germline ends. The germline V gene has CDR1 SGHAT and CDR2 FQNNGV. CDR3 length: 13 amino acids. V and J are TRBV11-2 and TRBJ1-1, with D possibly TRBD1 on 5 matching bases. The sample was peripheral blood. The TCR comes from a woman in her 70s with active or convalescent COVID-19. CDR3 amino acids: CASSRQLNTEAFF. CDR3 sequence (DNA): TGTGCCAGCAGCCGACAGCTGAACACTGAAGCTTTCTTT.